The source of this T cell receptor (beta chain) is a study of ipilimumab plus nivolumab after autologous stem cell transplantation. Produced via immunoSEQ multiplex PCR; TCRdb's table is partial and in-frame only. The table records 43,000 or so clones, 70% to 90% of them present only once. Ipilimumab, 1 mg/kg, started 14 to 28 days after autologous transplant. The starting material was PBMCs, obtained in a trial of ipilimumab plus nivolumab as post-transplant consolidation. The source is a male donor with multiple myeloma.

The CDR3 loop reads CASSLGTGPYGYTF. DNA of the CDR3: TGTGCCAGCAGTTTAGGGACAGGACCCTATGGCTACACCTTC. The chain joins TRBV6-1 to TRBJ1-2; 8 nucleotides agree with TRBD1. Germline-derived CDR1 and CDR2 are MNHNS and SASEGT. The V and J ends lost 5 bases and 4 bases, in that order; junction bases with no gene match: 6. CDR3 length equals 14 residues.